These 32 T cell receptor beta chains share one sample of origin, sequenced in a study of human T cells and chemical hapten exposure. TCRdb used MiXCR to reprocess the RACE reads, holding one entry per CDR3 protein. The table records some 300,000 distinct CDR3 sequences, about 5% of them present only once. Described time point: pre-sensitization, week 0. Treatment reported: therapeutic diphenylcyclopropenone sensitization with weekly scalp DPC. Sequences were derived from whole blood, sampled in connection with sensitization to the hapten diphenylcyclopropenone (DPC). The receptor set was obtained from a woman between 18 and 30 years old with alopecia areata. Some clones in this sample may be carry-over from other donors' samples.

This clonotype was counted between two and nine times. A much larger clone sits a single nucleotide away, making a read error possible. The chain employs TRBV12-3 or TRBV12-4 and TRBJ1-5; D gene uncertain. Trimming pared 1 base from V and 9 bases from J, leaving 4 bases between. This CDR3 has 11 amino acids. The CDR3, as DNA: TGTGCCAGCAGTTTAGGTCGGCCCCAGCATTTT. Its protein product is CASSLGRPQHF.

This clonotype was seen ten or more times. The chain is built from TRBV20-1 and TRBJ1-4; D remains unclear. V lost 0 bases, J lost 7 bases, and 9 bases lay in between. This CDR3 region has 13 residues. Germline CDR1 and CDR2: DFQATT and SNEGSKA (reference sequence). For the CDR3, the DNA is TGCAGTGCTAGAGAGGGGAAAGGTGAAAAACTGTTTTTT. Translation gives CSAREGKGEKLFF.

This clonotype showed up many times. The chain links TRBV29-1 to TRBJ2-3; 7 bases fit TRBD2. The junction had 8 bases not matched to a gene; V was cut back by 6 bases and J by 2 bases. This CDR3 comprises 14 residues. CDR1 and CDR2 from the germline V gene are SQVTM and ANQGSEA. The CDR3 coding sequence is TGCAGCGTCAGCCGGGGGGAAAACACAGATACGCAGTATTTT. Its translation: CSVSRGENTDTQYF.

This chain connects TRBV6-5 to TRBJ1-1; possibly TRBD1 for D (6 bases). The CDR3 is 14 residues long. V gave up 5 bases and J gave up 4 bases, with 14 bases separating them. Looked up from germline, CDR1 is MNHEY and CDR2 is SVGAGI. The CDR3 reads CASSDTGKGTEAFF. The DNA of the CDR3 is TGTGCCAGCAGTGACACAGGGAAGGGCACTGAAGCTTTCTTT.

This rearrangement joins TRBV12-3 or TRBV12-4 to TRBJ2-3, with a tentative D call TRBD2 (5 bases). V lost 3 bases and J 9 bases, leaving 16 bases between the germline ends. The CDR3 is 14 amino acids. CDR3 loop: CASSFLPGSDTQYF. The CDR3 coding sequence is TGTGCCAGCAGTTTCCTTCCGGGATCGGACACGCAGTATTTT.

This rearrangement joins TRBV5-5 to TRBJ1-4; 8 bases align to TRBD1. This CDR3 has 17 residues. The ends lost 3 bases at V and 10 bases at J; junction bases unmatched: 17. Germline-derived CDR1 and CDR2 are SGHKS and YYEKEE (reference sequence). DNA of the CDR3: TGTGCCAGCAGCTCCTACCATTCGACCCGTGGACAGGGAAAACTGTTTTTT. Translating gives CASSSYHSTRGQGKLFF.

In this sample, this clonotype turned up a few times. The chain joins TRBV10-3 to TRBJ1-4; TRBD1 matches 11 bases. CDR1 and CDR2 (germline): ENHRY, SYGVKD. The length of the CDR3 is 17 residues. V trimming: 3 bases; J trimming: 10 bases; junction bases outside the gene matches: 13. CDR3 nucleotides: TGTGCCATCAGTGAATACCATCCGGGACAGGGGGTTGGAAAACTGTTTTTT. It codes for CAISEYHPGQGVGKLFF.

The table lists this clonotype with many counts. The genes are TRBV2 and TRBJ1-5; weak D call: TRBD1 (5 bases). Germline CDR1 is SNHLY and CDR2 is FYNNEI. Trimming pared 2 bases from V and 2 bases from J, leaving 10 bases between. The CDR3 spans 15 residues. The CDR3 protein is CASSEYGARNQPQHF. The CDR3 region has the DNA TGTGCCAGCAGTGAATATGGGGCTCGCAATCAGCCCCAGCATTTT.

In this sample, this clonotype turned up many times. This chain joins TRBV10-3 and TRBJ2-7; unclear D gene. Germline V lookup: CDR1 ENHRY, CDR2 SYGVKD. The CDR3 is 13 residues long. Trimming took off 7 bases at V and 0 bases at J, with 10 bases between the two ends. The CDR3 region is CAITQQLSYEQYF. DNA of the CDR3: TGTGCCATCACCCAGCAACTCTCCTACGAGCAGTACTTC.

The chain carries TRBV2 and TRBJ2-3; tentative D call: TRBD2 (5 bases). This CDR3 region has 14 residues. V was clipped by 3 bases and J by 4 bases, with 11 bases between them. Germline lookup yields CDR1 SNHLY and CDR2 FYNNEI. The DNA for the CDR3 is TGTGCCAGCAGTGAGGTTCTAGCCGCAGATACGCAGTATTTT. Translation: CASSEVLAADTQYF.

This clonotype was picked up a small number of times. The rearrangement uses TRBV11-3 and TRBJ2-1; TRBD1 agrees at 11 bases. J lost 3 bases, V lost 6 bases, and 7 bases had no gene match. The CDR3 runs to 16 residues. Germline values: CDR1 SGHNT, CDR2 YENEEA. The CDR3 DNA follows: TGTGCCAGCAGTCGAGCCGGGACAGGGGGCTACAATGAGCAGTTCTTC. The encoded protein is CASSRAGTGGYNEQFF.

Only a few counts were recorded for this clonotype. The V call is TRBV7-9, the J call TRBJ2-5; 8 nucleotides agree with TRBD1. Germline CDR1 SEHNR, CDR2 FQNEAQ (reference sequence). Trimming at V came to 7 bases and at J to 5 bases, leaving 6 bases not matched to a gene. The CDR3 extends over 13 amino acids. The CDR3 protein is CASIQGASETQYF. CDR3 sequence (DNA): TGTGCCAGCATCCAGGGGGCGTCTGAGACCCAGTACTTC.

This clonotype was recorded at least ten times. The rearrangement uses TRBV12-3 or TRBV12-4 and TRBJ1-2; no clear D gene. The ends were cut back, 1 base at V and 1 base at J, with 4 bases in the middle. This CDR3 is 13 amino acids long. Written as DNA, the CDR3 is TGTGCCAGCAGTTTAGAGGATAACTATGGCTACACCTTC. It codes for CASSLEDNYGYTF.

This clonotype was picked up a small number of times. The rearrangement links TRBV6-2 or TRBV6-3 to TRBJ2-5; TRBD1 aligns across 8 bases. The CDR3 consists of 14 residues. The germline V gene has CDR1 MNHEY and CDR2 SVGEGT. The J segment lost 1 base and the V segment lost 6 bases, leaving 4 bases of the junction unmatched. CDR3: CASRSQGAQETQYF. DNA for the CDR3: TGTGCCAGCAGGAGCCAGGGGGCCCAAGAGACCCAGTACTTC.

This clonotype was counted only a few times. The J gene is TRBJ2-3, the V gene TRBV7-9; D not resolved. Germline V gene sequence: CDR1 SEHNR, CDR2 FQNEAQ (reference sequence). V was clipped by 5 bases and J by 6 bases, with 12 bases between them. The CDR3 contains 13 residues. CDR3 protein: CASSPYLGDTQYF. CDR3 in DNA: TGTGCCAGCAGCCCCTACTTGGGGGATACGCAGTATTTT.

This clonotype was counted between two and nine times. The V and J genes are TRBV20-1 and TRBJ2-4; no clear D gene. The CDR3 has 13 amino acids. The ends were cut back, 2 bases at V and 0 bases at J, with 5 bases in the middle. Germline CDR1 DFQATT, CDR2 SNEGSKA (reference sequence). CDR3 loop: CSARSVAKNIQYF. The CDR3 DNA sequence: TGCAGTGCTAGATCCGTAGCCAAAAACATTCAGTACTTC.

CDR3: CATRRSQPYGYTF. The CDR3 region has the DNA TGTGCCACCAGACGTTCCCAACCTTATGGCTACACCTTC. The chain has TRBV27 and TRBJ1-2, with D hard to call. Germline-derived CDR1 and CDR2 are MNHEY and SMNVEV (reference sequence). The ends were cut back, 10 bases at V and 5 bases at J, with 17 bases in the middle. The CDR3 runs 13 residues.

This clonotype was seen only a few times. The chain uses TRBV5-4 and TRBJ1-1; D is possibly TRBD1 (5 bases). This CDR3 spans 15 amino acids. Germline CDR1 is SGHNT and CDR2 is YYREEE (reference sequence). V dropped 4 bases and J dropped 5 bases, with 18 bases sitting between them. CDR3 bases: TGTGCCAGCAGCCCTGACAGCTATCGGGTGACTGAAGCTTTCTTT. Protein sequence: CASSPDSYRVTEAFF. The full variable domain, completed using reference TRBV5-4 and TRBJ1-1, is ETGVTQSPTHLIKTRGQQVTLRCSSQSGHNTVSWYQQALGQGPQFIFQYYREEENGRGNFPPRFSGLQFPNYSSELNVNALELDDSALYLCASSPDSYRVTEAFFGQGTRLTVV.

This clonotype occurred many times. The chain carries TRBV12-3 or TRBV12-4 and TRBJ2-5; possibly TRBD1 or TRBD2 for D (5 bases each). V lost 6 bases and J lost 4, with 21 bases in between. The CDR3 consists of 16 residues. CDR3 sequence reads: CASSRDRRDGGETQYF. The CDR3 nucleotides read TGTGCCAGCAGCCGGGATCGCAGGGATGGGGGAGAGACCCAGTACTTC.

This clonotype was detected only a few times. The CDR3 coding sequence is TGTGCCAGCAGTTTAGGGCTGAGACCAGCAGAGACCCAGTACTTC. Its translation: CASSLGLRPAETQYF. The chain has TRBV12-3 or TRBV12-4 and TRBJ2-5; D ambiguous. The CDR3 is 15 amino acids. V was trimmed by 1 base and J by 4 bases, leaving 13 bases between them.

Ten or more counts support this clonotype. V is TRBV28 and J is TRBJ2-7; 7 bases match TRBD1. Germline V gene sequence: CDR1 MDHEN, CDR2 SYDVKM. J was trimmed by 2 bases and V by 4 bases; bases with no gene match: 8. This CDR3 contains 15 residues. In nucleotides, the CDR3 is TGTGCCAGCAGTTCCGAAACCGGGACAGCCTACGAGCAGTACTTC. It encodes CASSSETGTAYEQYF.

The table lists this clonotype with many counts. V gene TRBV6-2 or TRBV6-3 combines with J gene TRBJ2-3; unclear D gene. V dropped 2 bases and J dropped 2 bases, with 5 bases sitting between them. CDR1 and CDR2 (germline): MNHEY, SVGEGT. The CDR3 is 13 residues long. CDR3 amino acids: CASSYAPTDTQYF. For the CDR3, the DNA is TGTGCCAGCAGTTACGCTCCCACAGATACGCAGTATTTT.

In DNA, the CDR3 is TGTGCCAGCACCCCCGGAGGGCTCGGAGTGGGCTACACCTTC. It translates to CASTPGGLGVGYTF. J is TRBJ1-2 and V is TRBV7-2; D gene uncertain. Germline V CDR1 and CDR2: SGHTA, FQGNSA. Trimming shortened V by 7 bases and J by 8 bases, and 20 bases separated the two germline ends. There are 14 residues in the CDR3.

The rearrangement links TRBV7-6 to TRBJ2-7, with TRBD1 as a possible D gene (5 bases). Per germline, CDR1 SGHVS and CDR2 FNYEAQ. This CDR3 region has 14 residues. Trimming stripped 3 bases from V and 0 bases from J, with 9 bases between. The CDR3 loop reads CASSFSDSSYEQYF. CDR3 in DNA: TGTGCCAGCAGCTTTAGTGACAGCTCCTACGAGCAGTACTTC.

This clonotype was seen ten or more times. The chain links TRBV28 to TRBJ1-5, with TRBD1 as a possible D gene (6 bases). CDR3 size: 12 residues. CDR1 MDHEN and CDR2 SYDVKM come from the germline V gene. The V and J ends lost 11 bases and 4 bases respectively, with 12 bases between them. CDR3 coding DNA: TGTGCCGGGCGGGGGGCGAATCAGCCCCAGCATTTT. Amino acid sequence: CAGRGANQPQHF.

The rearrangement joins TRBV29-1 to TRBJ2-1; D gene unclear. CDR1 is SQVTM and CDR2 is ANQGSEA in the germline V gene. The CDR3 sequence is 16 residues long. V gave up 1 base and J gave up 0 bases, with 13 bases separating them. As DNA, the CDR3 is TGCAGCGTTGAAGGGTCGTCCACTCGCTCCTACAATGAGCAGTTCTTC. Protein: CSVEGSSTRSYNEQFF.

This clonotype was seen a handful of times. The rearrangement links TRBV6-2 or TRBV6-3 to TRBJ1-6, with D possibly being TRBD1 (6 bases). V lost 6 bases and J 3 bases, leaving 12 bases between the germline ends. Per germline, CDR1 MNHEY and CDR2 SVGEGT. CDR3 length: 15 amino acids. The CDR3 is CASRPRQDYNSPLHF. Written as DNA, the CDR3 is TGTGCCAGCAGACCCCGACAGGACTATAATTCACCCCTCCACTTT.

The rearrangement joins TRBV18 to TRBJ1-2, with 9 nucleotides matching TRBD1. CDR3 length equals 14 residues. The germline V gene has CDR1 KGHSH and CDR2 LQKENI. J gave up 6 bases and V 3 bases, and 5 bases lay outside the gene matches. Here the CDR3 reads CASSPAGTGNGYTF. The DNA for the CDR3 is TGTGCCAGCTCACCGGCCGGGACAGGGAATGGCTACACCTTC.

The V call is TRBV15, the J call TRBJ1-2; possible D gene TRBD1, 5 bases. The CDR3 extends over 12 amino acids. Between the trimmed V and J ends, which lost 6 bases and 2 bases, there was a span of 7 bases. Per germline, CDR1 LNHNV and CDR2 YYDKDF (reference sequence). The CDR3, as DNA: TGTGCCACCAGTCAGGGAAACTATGGCTACACCTTC. Translated: CATSQGNYGYTF.

This clonotype has a handful of counts. V is TRBV5-1 and J is TRBJ2-7; D is possibly TRBD1 (6 bases). The CDR3 runs to 14 residues. Trimming took off 4 bases at V and 4 bases at J, with 15 bases between the two ends. Germline values: CDR1 SGHRS, CDR2 YFSETQ. CDR3 nucleotide sequence: TGCGCCAGCAGCACCGCTCAGGGGTTATACGAGCAGTACTTC. As protein: CASSTAQGLYEQYF.

This clonotype was seen only a few times. This sequence joins TRBV7-2 and TRBJ2-3; D remains unclear. Germline assignment: CDR1 SGHTA and CDR2 FQGNSA. This CDR3 spans 15 amino acids. V shed 1 base and J shed 0 bases, with 8 bases lying between them. As DNA, the CDR3 is TGTGCCAGCAGCTTAGGTAGCCCTAGCACAGATACGCAGTATTTT. The encoded protein is CASSLGSPSTDTQYF.

This clonotype showed up many times. The chain links TRBV10-3 to TRBJ1-1, with D possibly matching TRBD1 (5 bases). The CDR3 has 13 residues. V was shortened by 5 bases and J by 1 base, with 8 bases between the two germline ends. CDR1 ENHRY and CDR2 SYGVKD come from the germline V gene. The DNA of the CDR3 is TGTGCCATCAGTAGGCAGGGGAACACTGAAGCTTTCTTT. It codes for CAISRQGNTEAFF.